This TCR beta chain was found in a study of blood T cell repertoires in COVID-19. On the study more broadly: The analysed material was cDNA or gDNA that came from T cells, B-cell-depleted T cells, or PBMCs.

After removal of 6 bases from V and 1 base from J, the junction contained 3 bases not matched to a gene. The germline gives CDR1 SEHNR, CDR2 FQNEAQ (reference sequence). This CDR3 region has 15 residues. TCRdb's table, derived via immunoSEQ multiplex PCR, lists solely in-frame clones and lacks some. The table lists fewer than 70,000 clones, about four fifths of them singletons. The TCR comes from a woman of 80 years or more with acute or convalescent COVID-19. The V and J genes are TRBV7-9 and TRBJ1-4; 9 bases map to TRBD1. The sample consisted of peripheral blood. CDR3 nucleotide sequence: TGTGCCAGCAGTAGACAGGGGGTAACTAATGAAAAACTGTTTTTT. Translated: CASSRQGVTNEKLFF.